The clone carrying this TCR beta chain was recorded only once. Its target is unknown. CDR1 MGHDK and CDR2 SYGVNS come from the germline V gene. V gave up 4 bases and J gave up 6 bases; unmatched junction bases: 6. This CDR3 is built from 14 residues. This specimen belongs to a study of OX40 agonist ivuxolimab in advanced cancers. The study, taken as a whole, reports: Certain nonresponders additionally had low normalized T-cell clonal expansion.

Clones were sequenced by immunoSEQ multiplex PCR, and TCRdb holds only the in-frame ones, with some missing. Among under 40,000 clones, 89% were seen once, and the ten largest hold less than 30%. This rearrangement joins TRBV25-1 to TRBJ1-5, with TRBD1 matching 7 bases. This specimen consisted of CD4+ or CD8+ T cells sorted from blood, obtained in a trial of the OX40 agonist ivuxolimab. The sequence was obtained from an adult with an advanced solid tumor such as melanoma, head and neck, liver or kidney cancer. The CDR3 loop reads CASSATGVLQPQHF. The CDR3 DNA follows: TGTGCCAGCAGTGCCACAGGGGTACTTCAGCCCCAGCATTTT.